The clone carrying this T cell receptor beta chain is medium-sized. Its antigen is not identified. The data belong to a study of T cell repertoires in aging, cancer and after chemotherapy. Rearranged V-D-J TRB sequences were amplified with a mixed TRB-A/B primer pool. TCRdb reanalysed the multiplex PCR reads using MiXCR and keeps one entry per CDR3 protein. The sample yields under 15,000 distinct CDR3 sequences, just over 30% seen once. TCR beta rearrangements were amplified from peripheral blood genomic DNA. Study conclusions and caveats: Loss of evenness, beyond lost richness, contributed to age-related TCR diversity decline in cancer patients. The repertoire data cannot show anything about immunological memory following chemotherapy.

V lost 6 bases to trimming and J lost 9 bases, with 15 bases between them. Germline lookup yields CDR1 SQVTM and CDR2 ANQGSEA. This CDR3 is 11 amino acids long. V and J are TRBV29-1 and TRBJ2-7, with TRBD1 as a possible D gene (5 bases). Sequenced input: blood. The source of this sequence is a human donor in good health. The donor label of this sample is uncertain. CDR3 nucleotides: TGCAGCGTAGCCCAGGGAAGGGGGCAGTACTTC. Protein product: CSVAQGRGQYF.